The sequence of this T cell receptor beta chain was determined in a study of quantifying T cell responses using KT2 cells. The overall study: Reverse transcription used primers in the TCR alpha and beta constant regions.

The ends were cut back, 3 bases at V and 4 bases at J, with 22 bases in the middle. The CDR3 runs 17 residues. In germline, CDR1 is DFQATT, CDR2 SNEGSKA (reference sequence). The cDNA 3' end received a ligated oligonucleotide with a UMI. The first PCR ran roughly 4 cycles with an equimolar RC1.1 and RC1.2 beta primer mix. Separate processing of TCR alpha and beta chains began at the second PCR. Each CDR3 protein gets one entry after TCRdb re-called the UMI-ligation and nested PCR reads with MiXCR. This sample has under 35,000 distinct CDR3 sequences, with 7.3% found just once. This clonotype was counted only a few times.

This receptor was obtained from a human donor. The sequenced sample consisted of PBMCs spiked with cells of the T cell clone KT2. The chain employs TRBV20-1 and TRBJ1-5; D perhaps matches TRBD1 (5 bases). The CDR3 protein is CSARMALGRVRNQPQHF. The CDR3 region has the DNA TGCAGTGCTAGGATGGCATTGGGCAGGGTAAGAAATCAGCCCCAGCATTTT.